Listed below are T cell receptor beta chains from one sample, sequenced in a study of beta chain features in type 1 diabetes. Assay: immunoSEQ multiplex PCR; the TCRdb copy retains only in-frame clones and omits some. The sample yields around 130,000 clones, roughly 10% seen once. Sequencing used central memory CD4+ T cells from blood. These receptors were collected from a man aged 30-40 years with type 1 diabetes. CDR3s include the opening cysteine and the closing phenylalanine or tryptophan. D genes are given only for firm matches. Only part of the rows carry a size: once, few, many, or a class if the clone is expanded.

d_call,j_call,clone_size,v_call,cdr3_aa,cdr3_nt
TRBD1,TRBJ2-7,few,TRBV19,CASSDRDSSSYEQYF,TGTGCCAGTAGCGACCGGGACAGTAGCTCCTACGAGCAGTACTTC
.,TRBJ1-6,.,TRBV7-3,CASSFSANSPLHF,TGTGCCAGCAGCTTCTCCGCGAATTCACCCCTCCACTTT
.,TRBJ2-1,.,TRBV2,CASRDEAFGEQFF,TGTGCCAGCAGAGATGAAGCGTTCGGTGAGCAGTTCTTC
TRBD1,TRBJ1-6,many,TRBV2,CASSAAGGWNSPLHF,TGTGCCAGCAGTGCTGCAGGGGGTTGGAATTCACCCCTCCACTTT
.,TRBJ1-2,.,TRBV9,CASSVDQKYGYTF,TGTGCCAGCAGCGTAGACCAGAAATATGGCTACACCTTC
.,TRBJ2-7,.,TRBV27,CASMPGVHEQYF,TGTGCCAGCATGCCGGGGGTCCACGAGCAGTACTTC
TRBD1,TRBJ1-4,few,TRBV6-5,CASSAPDRGPEKLFF,TGTGCCAGCAGTGCCCCGGACAGGGGGCCTGAAAAACTGTTTTTT
.,TRBJ1-2,.,TRBV4-1,CASSPVWTANYGYTF,TGCGCCAGCAGCCCCGTCTGGACAGCTAACTATGGCTACACCTTC
.,TRBJ2-2,few,TRBV18,CASSPPQNTGELFF,TGTGCCAGCTCACCACCACAGAACACCGGGGAGCTGTTTTTT
TRBD1,TRBJ1-2,few,TRBV27,CASSSVPGQGSYGYTF,TGTGCCAGCAGTTCAGTCCCGGGACAGGGTTCCTATGGCTACACCTTC
TRBD2,TRBJ2-5,.,TRBV5-4,CASSKSGGAGPQETQYF,TGTGCCAGCAGTAAGAGCGGGGGGGCCGGTCCCCAAGAGACCCAGTACTTC
TRBD2,TRBJ2-1,.,TRBV28,CASTTAGAYNEQFF,TGTGCCAGCACGACAGCGGGGGCATACAATGAGCAGTTCTTC
TRBD1,TRBJ2-1,few,TRBV5-1,CASSLAQGVYNEQFF,TGCGCCAGCAGCTTGGCGCAGGGGGTTTACAATGAGCAGTTCTTC
.,TRBJ1-1,.,TRBV28,CASSLSTEPNTEAFF,TGTGCCAGCAGTCTCTCGACGGAGCCGAACACTGAAGCTTTCTTT
TRBD1,TRBJ1-5,.,TRBV29-1,CSVGETGRNQPQHF,TGCAGCGTGGGAGAGACAGGGAGGAATCAGCCCCAGCATTTT
TRBD1,TRBJ1-6,.,TRBV28,CASSKTGVGNSPLHF,TGTGCCAGCAGCAAGACAGGGGTCGGGAATTCACCCCTCCACTTT
.,TRBJ2-5,few,TRBV9,CASSVDQKGGTQYF,TGTGCCAGCAGCGTAGACCAGAAGGGAGGGACCCAGTACTTC
TRBD1,TRBJ2-7,.,TRBV5-4,CASSQGQFLTSYEQYF,TGTGCCAGCAGCCAGGGACAGTTTCTTACCTCCTACGAGCAGTACTTC
TRBD2,TRBJ2-1,few,TRBV5-4,CASSLGGRSEQFF,TGTGCCAGCAGCTTGGGCGGGAGGAGTGAGCAGTTCTTC
.,TRBJ1-6,few,TRBV5-4,CASSFGHYNSPLHF,TGTGCCAGCAGCTTCGGACACTATAATTCACCCCTCCACTTT
.,TRBJ2-5,few,TRBV27,CASSLASGLLGETQYF,TGTGCCAGCAGTCTCGCCTCGGGACTCCTGGGGGAGACCCAGTACTTC
TRBD1,TRBJ1-1,few,TRBV4-1,CASSTGQGGYRAFF,TGCGCCAGCAGCACCGGACAGGGAGGATATAGAGCTTTCTTT
.,TRBJ1-2,.,TRBV6-5,CASSQTLNYGYTF,TGTGCCAGCAGTCAGACACTTAACTATGGCTACACCTTC